The 17 T cell receptor beta chains in this list originate from one sample, sequenced in a study of CD8+ T cells in alopecia areata. cDNA prepared by RNA extraction and subsequent reverse transcription served as the template for sequencing. The repertoire was sequenced with immunoSEQ multiplex PCR; TCRdb's copy has only in-frame clones and lacks some. The sample gives 90,000 to 130,000 clones, none seen only once, and the top ten clones hold roughly a fifth. The sequencing input was lesional skin. The receptor set was obtained from a C3H/HeJ mouse with alopecia areata. The MHC haplotype recorded for the strain is H2-k.

In this sample, this clone turned up many times. The germline and genes are mouse ones. From the germline J gene comes the end of the CDR3, since the read stops 4 residues before it. The V gene is TRBV13-3, the J gene TRBJ1-2, with TRBD1 as a possible D gene (5 bases). This CDR3 is 13 amino acids long. CDR1 NNHDY and CDR2 SYVADS come from the germline V gene. This CDR3 reads CASTGLGGSDYTF. CDR3 DNA (partial): TGTGCCAGCACCGGACTGGGGGGGAGC.

With respect to this clone: Each gene name is a mouse one. Read data end 4 residues before the CDR3 end; the end is taken from the germline J gene. The V gene is TRBV13-3, the J gene TRBJ1-2, with D hard to call. V was clipped by 4 bases and J by 2 bases, with 9 bases between them. Germline lookup yields CDR1 NNHDY and CDR2 SYVADS. The CDR3 is 13 residues long. CDR3 protein: CASSLHGNSDYTF. The part of the CDR3 DNA that was read is TGTGCCAGCAGTTTACATGGGAACTCC.

This clone was recorded a few times. Any gene name here is a mouse gene name. Sequencing ends 4 residues short of the CDR3 end; the germline J gene provides the rest. The genes are TRBV13-3 and TRBJ2-1, with D possibly being TRBD2 (5 bases). The CDR3 spans 14 residues. Trimming removed 5 bases from V and 1 base from J, with 10 bases in between. Germline V gene sequence: CDR1 NNHDY, CDR2 SYVADS. The CDR3 loop reads CASSGLSNYAEQFF. Partial CDR3 DNA: TGTGCCAGCAGCGGACTTTCCAACTATGCT.

Comment on this clone: The listed genes are named as in mouse. The read gets to within 4 residues of the CDR3 end, and the germline J gene fills in the rest. This sample includes further DNA sequences coding for the same CDR3. The V gene is TRBV13-3, the J gene TRBJ2-5, with 8 bases aligning to TRBD2. The CDR3 has 14 residues. Trimming took 3 bases from V and 3 from J; bases not matched to a gene: 3. Germline assignment: CDR1 NNHDY and CDR2 SYVADS. The CDR3 sequence: CASSGGGGQDTQYF. CDR3 DNA, as far as it was read: TGTGCCAGCAGTGGGGGGGGCGGACAAGAC.

With regard to this clone: The germline and genes are mouse ones. The read ends 4 residues early relative to the CDR3; the germline J gene fills the gap. This sequence joins TRBV13-2 and TRBJ2-1; 9 nucleotides line up with TRBD2. The CDR3 loop spans 17 amino acids. Germline values: CDR1 NNHNN, CDR2 SYGAGS (reference sequence). V lost 0 bases, J lost 1 base, and 5 bases stayed unmatched. The sequenced CDR3 bases are TGTGCCAGCGGTGATGCAACTGGGGGGAGGAACTATGCT. As protein: CASGDATGGRNYA. The CDR3 in its entirety is CASGDATGGRNYAEQFF.

As concerns this clone: Gene names denote mouse genes. The read ends 4 residues early relative to the CDR3; the germline J gene fills the gap. The chain employs TRBV13-3 and TRBJ2-4; TRBD1 matches 7 bases. V shed 5 bases, J shed 1 base, and the junction held 4 bases outside the gene matches. Per germline, CDR1 NNHDY and CDR2 SYVADS. The CDR3 contains 14 residues. CDR3 DNA (partial): TGTGCCAGCAGGCACGGGACAGGTCAAAAC. It translates to CASRHGTGQN. The full CDR3 sequence reads CASRHGTGQNTLYF.

Notes on this clone: Germline and genes here are mouse. Sequencing ends 4 residues short of the CDR3 end; the germline J gene provides the rest. This rearrangement joins TRBV19 to TRBJ2-5, with a tentative D call TRBD1 (6 bases). CDR1 FNHDT and CDR2 SITEND come from the germline V gene (reference sequence). CDR3 length: 12 amino acids. The part of the CDR3 DNA that was read is TGTGCCAGCAGTCCCCAGGGGGAC. Translated, it gives CASSPQGD. The CDR3 in its entirety is CASSPQGDTQYF.

Concerning this clone: The gene symbols are mouse symbols. The CDR3 end lies 4 residues beyond the end of the read and is filled in from the germline J gene. The chain uses TRBV14 and TRBJ2-1, with D maybe TRBD1 (5 bases). This CDR3 is built from 15 residues. The germline V and J ends were trimmed by 2 bases and 0 bases, with 9 bases remaining between them. The germline CDR1 and CDR2 sequences are SGHDT and FRDEAV. CDR3 sequence: CASSFQGGNYAEQFF. Incomplete CDR3 DNA: TGTGCCAGCAGTTTTCAGGGTGGTAACTATGCT.

This clone was seen a handful of times. There is a difference at residue 12 between the TCRdb protein and the DNA translation, so the protein given here was translated from the DNA. Gene and germline names: mouse. The read ends 3 residues early relative to the CDR3; the germline J gene fills the gap. The chain joins TRBV13-1 to TRBJ1-3; D is perhaps TRBD1 (6 bases). Germline assignment: CDR1 NSHNY and CDR2 SYGAGN. Trimming took off 2 bases at V and 0 bases at J, with 9 bases between the two ends. CDR3 length: 15 residues. The CDR3 DNA, read in part, is TGTGCCAGCAGTGAGGACAGCCTTTCTGGAAATACG. It yields the protein CASSEDSLSGNT. The CDR3 as a whole reads CASSEDSLSGNTLYF.

Only a few counts were recorded for this clone. Gene names follow the mouse nomenclature. The read halts 4 residues ahead of the CDR3 end, with the missing end drawn from the germline J gene. The chain uses TRBV19 and TRBJ2-1, with 7 bases identical to TRBD1. The germline CDR1 and CDR2 sequences are FNHDT and SITEND (reference sequence). This CDR3 region has 14 residues. Trimming at V came to 5 bases and at J to 3 bases, leaving 5 bases not matched to a gene. Partial CDR3 DNA: TGTGCCAGCAGGCCGACAGGGACCTATGCT. Protein: CASRPTGTYA. In full, the CDR3 is CASRPTGTYAEQFF.

As to this clone: TCRdb's protein does not match the DNA translation at residue 11; the protein provided is translated from the DNA. Germline and genes: mouse. Coverage ceases 3 residues before the CDR3 finishes, and the germline J gene fills in the end. The J gene is TRBJ1-3, the V gene TRBV1; D remains unclear. V was shortened by 5 bases and J by 3 bases, with 11 bases between the two germline ends. The length of the CDR3 is 14 residues. Germline V gives CDR1 NSQYPW, CDR2 LRSPGD (reference sequence). CDR3 amino acids: CTCSPRTGGNTLYF. CDR3 bases read: TGCACCTGCAGTCCAAGGACTGGTGGAAATACG.

With respect to this clone: These gene names are mouse names. The CDR3 extends 4 residues past the end of the read, so its final part is completed from the germline J gene. V gene TRBV13-3 combines with J gene TRBJ1-4; D gene unclear. Germline V gene data show CDR1 as NNHDY and CDR2 as SYVADS. Trimming stripped 1 base from V and 0 bases from J, with 7 bases between. The CDR3 spans 15 residues. The CDR3 reads CASSDYRVSNERLFF. Partial CDR3 DNA: TGTGCCAGCAGTGATTATAGGGTTTCCAACGAA.

Note on this clone: All gene names here are mouse names. The read comes to an end 4 residues before the CDR3 does, leaving the germline J gene to fill in the end. This sequence joins TRBV16 and TRBJ2-1, with 12 bases fitting TRBD2. V lost 4 bases to trimming and J lost 3 bases; unmatched junction nucleotides: 4. Germline V gene data show CDR1 as SGHSA and CDR2 as FRNQAP. This CDR3 region has 16 residues. CDR3 DNA (partial): TGTGCAAGCAGCTCCCGGACTGGGGGGGTCTATGCT. Protein: CASSSRTGGVYA. The entire CDR3 protein reads CASSSRTGGVYAEQFF. Drawing the rest from reference TRBV16 and TRBJ2-1, the complete variable domain is NAGVIQTPRHKVTGKGQEATLWCEPISGHSAVFWYRQTIVQGLEFLTYFRNQAPIDDSGMPKERFSAQMPNQSHSTLKIQSTQPQDSAVYLCASSSRTGGVYAEQFFGPGTRLTVL.

This clone was seen repeatedly, ten times or more. Gene names and germline match the mouse. The CDR3 extends 4 residues past the end of the read, so its final part is completed from the germline J gene. The chain recombines TRBV13-3 with TRBJ2-4, with TRBD1 as a possible D gene (6 bases). V dropped 0 bases and J dropped 0 bases, with 11 bases sitting between them. This CDR3 has 16 residues. CDR1 and CDR2 from the germline V gene are NNHDY and SYVADS. The CDR3 is CASSDASRGSQNTLYF. The covered CDR3 bases are TGTGCCAGCAGTGATGCATCCAGGGGTAGTCAAAAC.

About this clone itself: Mouse germline and gene names are used. The sequenced part of the CDR3 DNA is TGCACCTGCAGTGCAGACACAGGGGGCGCCGACACA. Protein: CTCSADTGGADT. The complete CDR3 reads CTCSADTGGADTEVFF. This chain links TRBV1 with TRBJ1-1; 9 nucleotides match TRBD1. The read ends 4 residues before the CDR3 terminus; that terminus is restored from the germline J gene. The CDR3 sequence is 16 residues long. V lost 0 bases, J lost 3 bases, and 5 bases stayed unmatched. Germline V gene data show CDR1 as NSQYPW and CDR2 as LRSPGD (reference sequence).

This clone has a count of ten or more. Germline and genes here are mouse. The CDR3 end is not reached by the read, which stops 4 residues before it; the germline J gene fills it in. The rearrangement links TRBV1 to TRBJ2-2; 7 bases line up with TRBD1. Trimming removed 6 bases from V and 5 bases from J; junction bases left unmatched: 6. Germline V gives CDR1 NSQYPW, CDR2 LRSPGD (reference sequence). The CDR3 extends over 14 amino acids. The CDR3 sequence: CTCRHRGGTGQLYF. The DNA read from the CDR3 is TGCACCTGCAGGCACAGGGGTGGGACCGGG.

The sample holds a few counts of this clone. Here the gene names and germline are mouse. The CDR3 extends 4 residues past the end of the read, so its final part is completed from the germline J gene. This chain links TRBV1 with TRBJ2-3; 10 bases map to TRBD2. Germline V gene lookup returns CDR1 NSQYPW and CDR2 LRSPGD (reference sequence). V lost 4 bases and J lost 2; bases outside the gene matches: 6. There are 16 residues in the CDR3. This chain's CDR3 is CTCSVSGGANAETLYF. The covered CDR3 bases are TGCACCTGCAGTGTCTCTGGGGGGGCGAATGCAGAA. Full variable domain (missing parts from reference TRBV1 and TRBJ2-3): VTLLEQNPRWRLVPRGQAVNLRCILKNSQYPWMSWYQQDLQKQLQWLFTLRSPGDKEVKSLPGADYLATRVTDTELRLQVANMSQGRTLYCTCSVSGGANAETLYFGSGTRLTVL.